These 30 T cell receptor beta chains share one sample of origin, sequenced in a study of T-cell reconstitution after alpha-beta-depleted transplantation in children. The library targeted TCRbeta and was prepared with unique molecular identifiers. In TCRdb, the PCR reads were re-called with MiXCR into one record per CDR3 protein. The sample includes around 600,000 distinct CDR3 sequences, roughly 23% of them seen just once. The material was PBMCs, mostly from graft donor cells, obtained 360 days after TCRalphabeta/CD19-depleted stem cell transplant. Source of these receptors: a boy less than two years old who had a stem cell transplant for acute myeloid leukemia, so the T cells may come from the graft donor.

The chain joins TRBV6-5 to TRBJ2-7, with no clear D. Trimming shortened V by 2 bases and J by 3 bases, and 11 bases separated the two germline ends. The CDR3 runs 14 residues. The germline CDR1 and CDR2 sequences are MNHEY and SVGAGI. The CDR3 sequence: CASSYGGWGYEQYV. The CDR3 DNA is TGTGCCAGCAGTTACGGCGGATGGGGCTACGAGCAGTACGTC.

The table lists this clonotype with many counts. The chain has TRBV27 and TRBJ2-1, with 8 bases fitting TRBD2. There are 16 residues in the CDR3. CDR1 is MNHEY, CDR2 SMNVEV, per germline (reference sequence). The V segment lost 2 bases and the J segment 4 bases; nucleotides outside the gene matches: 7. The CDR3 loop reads CASSLPSGGPYNEQFF. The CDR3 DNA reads TGTGCCAGCAGTTTACCCAGCGGGGGCCCTTACAATGAGCAGTTCTTC.

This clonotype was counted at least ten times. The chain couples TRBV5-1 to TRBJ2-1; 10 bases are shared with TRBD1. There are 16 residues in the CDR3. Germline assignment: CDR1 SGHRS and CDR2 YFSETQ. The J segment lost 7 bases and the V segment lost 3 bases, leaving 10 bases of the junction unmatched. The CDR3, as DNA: TGCGCCAGCAGCTCCCACCGACAGGGGGCGAGTAATGAGCAGTTCTTC. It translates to CASSSHRQGASNEQFF.

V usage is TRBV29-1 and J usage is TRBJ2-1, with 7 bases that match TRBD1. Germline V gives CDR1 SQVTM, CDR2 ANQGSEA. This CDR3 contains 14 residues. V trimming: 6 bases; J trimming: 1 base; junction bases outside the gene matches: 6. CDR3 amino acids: CSVDRTGSYNEQFF. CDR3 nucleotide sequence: TGCAGCGTAGATAGGACAGGTTCCTACAATGAGCAGTTCTTC.

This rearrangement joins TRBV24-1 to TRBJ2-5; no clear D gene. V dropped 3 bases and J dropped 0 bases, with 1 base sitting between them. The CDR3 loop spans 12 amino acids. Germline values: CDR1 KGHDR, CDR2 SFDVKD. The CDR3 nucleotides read TGTGCCACCAGTGATAACCAAGAGACCCAGTACTTC. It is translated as CATSDNQETQYF.

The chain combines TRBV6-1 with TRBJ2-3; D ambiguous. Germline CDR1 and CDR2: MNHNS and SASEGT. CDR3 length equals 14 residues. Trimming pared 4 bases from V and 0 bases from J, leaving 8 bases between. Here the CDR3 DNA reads TGTGCCAGCAGTGCGGACGCCAGCACAGATACGCAGTATTTT. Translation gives CASSADASTDTQYF.

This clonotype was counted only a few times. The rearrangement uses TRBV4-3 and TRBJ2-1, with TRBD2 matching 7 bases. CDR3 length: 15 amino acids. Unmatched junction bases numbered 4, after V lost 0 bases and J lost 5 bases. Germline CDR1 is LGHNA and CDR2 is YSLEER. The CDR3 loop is CASSQEGGTNNEQFF. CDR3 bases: TGCGCCAGCAGCCAAGAGGGGGGGACCAACAATGAGCAGTTCTTC.

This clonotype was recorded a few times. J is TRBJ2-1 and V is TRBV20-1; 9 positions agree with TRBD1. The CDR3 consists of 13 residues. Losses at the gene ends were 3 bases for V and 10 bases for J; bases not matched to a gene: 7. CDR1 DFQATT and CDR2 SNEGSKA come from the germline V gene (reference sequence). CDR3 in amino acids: CSASDPGTGEQFF. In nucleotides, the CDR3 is TGCAGTGCTAGCGACCCCGGGACAGGGGAGCAGTTCTTC.

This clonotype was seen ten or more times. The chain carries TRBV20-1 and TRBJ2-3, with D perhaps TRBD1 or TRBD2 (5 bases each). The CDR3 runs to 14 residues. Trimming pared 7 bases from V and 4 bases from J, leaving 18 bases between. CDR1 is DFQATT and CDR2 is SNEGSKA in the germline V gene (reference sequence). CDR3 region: CSGFLGEGPDTQYF. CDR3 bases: TGCAGTGGGTTCCTGGGGGAAGGACCAGATACGCAGTATTTT.

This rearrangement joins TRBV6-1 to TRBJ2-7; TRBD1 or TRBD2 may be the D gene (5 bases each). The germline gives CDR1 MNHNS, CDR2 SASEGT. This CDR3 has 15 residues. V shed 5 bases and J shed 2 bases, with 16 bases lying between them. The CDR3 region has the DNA TGTGCCAGCAGTCAGTACAGGAGCGGAACCTACGAGCAGTACGTC. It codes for CASSQYRSGTYEQYV.

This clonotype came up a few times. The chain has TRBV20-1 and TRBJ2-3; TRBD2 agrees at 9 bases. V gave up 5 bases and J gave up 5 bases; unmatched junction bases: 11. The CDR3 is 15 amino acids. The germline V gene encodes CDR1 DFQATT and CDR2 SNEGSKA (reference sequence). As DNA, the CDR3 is TGCAGTGCTCTTCGGGGGCGGGGGGGCCAAGATACGCAGTATTTT. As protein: CSALRGRGGQDTQYF.

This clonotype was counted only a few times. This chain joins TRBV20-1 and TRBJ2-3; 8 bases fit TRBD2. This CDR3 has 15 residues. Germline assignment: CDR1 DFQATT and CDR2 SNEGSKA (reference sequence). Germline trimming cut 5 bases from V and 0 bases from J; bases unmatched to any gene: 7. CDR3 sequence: CSASSGGVSTDTQYF. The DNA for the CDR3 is TGCAGTGCTTCGAGCGGGGGAGTAAGCACAGATACGCAGTATTTT.

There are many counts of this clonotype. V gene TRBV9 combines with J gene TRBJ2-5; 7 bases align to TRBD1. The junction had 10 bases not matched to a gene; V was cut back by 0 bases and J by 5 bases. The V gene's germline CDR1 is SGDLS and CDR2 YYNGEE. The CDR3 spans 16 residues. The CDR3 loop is CASSVGADRARETQYF. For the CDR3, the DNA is TGTGCCAGCAGCGTAGGCGCCGACAGGGCTCGGGAGACCCAGTACTTC.

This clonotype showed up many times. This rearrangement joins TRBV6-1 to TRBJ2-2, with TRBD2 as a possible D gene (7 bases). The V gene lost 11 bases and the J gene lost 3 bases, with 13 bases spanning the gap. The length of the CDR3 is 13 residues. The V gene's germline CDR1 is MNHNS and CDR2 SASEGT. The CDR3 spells CAGRGGDTGELFF. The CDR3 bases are TGTGCCGGCCGCGGGGGCGACACCGGGGAGCTGTTTTTT.

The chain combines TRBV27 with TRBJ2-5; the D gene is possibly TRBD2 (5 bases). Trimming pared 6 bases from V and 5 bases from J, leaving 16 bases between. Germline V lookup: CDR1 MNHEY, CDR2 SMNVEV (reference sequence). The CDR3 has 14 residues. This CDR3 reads CASSRTGIWETQYF. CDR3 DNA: TGTGCCAGCAGCCGTACGGGGATTTGGGAGACCCAGTACTTC.

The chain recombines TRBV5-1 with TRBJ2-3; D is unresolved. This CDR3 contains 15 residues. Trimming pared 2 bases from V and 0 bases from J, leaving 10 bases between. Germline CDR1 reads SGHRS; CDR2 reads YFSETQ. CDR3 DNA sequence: TGCGCCAGCAGCTTTCCCTCCTCTAGCACAGATACGCAGTATTTT. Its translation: CASSFPSSSTDTQYF.

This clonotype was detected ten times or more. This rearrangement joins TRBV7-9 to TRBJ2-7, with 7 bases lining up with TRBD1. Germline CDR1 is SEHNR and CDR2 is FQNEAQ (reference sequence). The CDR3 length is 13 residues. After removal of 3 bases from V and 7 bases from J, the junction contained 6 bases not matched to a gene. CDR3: CASSLEQGKEQYF. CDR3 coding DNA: TGTGCCAGCAGCTTGGAACAGGGGAAAGAGCAGTACTTC.

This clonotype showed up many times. The CDR3 protein is CATSLDPYRQDTQYF. The CDR3 DNA is TGTGCCACCAGTTTAGACCCCTACAGGCAAGATACGCAGTATTTT. The chain recombines TRBV15 with TRBJ2-3; tentative D call: TRBD1 (5 bases). V shed 6 bases and J shed 5 bases, with 18 bases lying between them. Germline lookup yields CDR1 LNHNV and CDR2 YYDKDF (reference sequence). The CDR3 consists of 15 residues. The full variable domain, with the rest looked up from reference TRBV15 and TRBJ2-3, is DAMVIQNPRYQVTQFGKPVTLSCSQTLNHNVMYWYQQKSSQAPKLLFHYYDKDFNNEADTPDNFQSRRPNTSFCFLDIRSPGLGDTAMYLCATSLDPYRQDTQYFGPGTRLTVL.

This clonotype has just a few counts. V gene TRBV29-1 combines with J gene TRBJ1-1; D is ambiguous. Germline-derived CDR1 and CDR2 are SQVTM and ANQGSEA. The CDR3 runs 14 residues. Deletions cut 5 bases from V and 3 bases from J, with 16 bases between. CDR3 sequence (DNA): TGCAGCGTTCCCGGGGAGGGATCGGACACTGAAGCTTTCTTT. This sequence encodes CSVPGEGSDTEAFF.

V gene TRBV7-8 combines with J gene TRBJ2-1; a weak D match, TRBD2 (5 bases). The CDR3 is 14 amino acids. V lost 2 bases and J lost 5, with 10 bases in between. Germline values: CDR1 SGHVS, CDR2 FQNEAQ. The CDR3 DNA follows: TGTGCCAGCAGCTTATCTCCCGGGAACAATGAGCAGTTCTTC. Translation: CASSLSPGNNEQFF.

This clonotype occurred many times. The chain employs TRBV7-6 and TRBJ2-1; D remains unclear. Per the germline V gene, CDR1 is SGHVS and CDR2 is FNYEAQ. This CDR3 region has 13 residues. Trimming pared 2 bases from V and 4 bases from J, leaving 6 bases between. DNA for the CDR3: TGTGCCAGCAGCTTATGGGTTTACAATGAGCAGTTCTTC. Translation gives CASSLWVYNEQFF.

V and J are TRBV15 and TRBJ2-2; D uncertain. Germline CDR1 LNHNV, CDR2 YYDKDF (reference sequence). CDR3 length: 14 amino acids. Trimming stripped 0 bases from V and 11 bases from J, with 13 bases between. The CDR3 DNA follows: TGTGCCACCAGCAGAGATGTGAGCTCGTTAGAGCTGTTTTTT. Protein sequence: CATSRDVSSLELFF. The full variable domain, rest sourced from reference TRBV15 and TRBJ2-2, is DAMVIQNPRYQVTQFGKPVTLSCSQTLNHNVMYWYQQKSSQAPKLLFHYYDKDFNNEADTPDNFQSRRPNTSFCFLDIRSPGLGDTAMYLCATSRDVSSLELFFGEGSRLTVL.

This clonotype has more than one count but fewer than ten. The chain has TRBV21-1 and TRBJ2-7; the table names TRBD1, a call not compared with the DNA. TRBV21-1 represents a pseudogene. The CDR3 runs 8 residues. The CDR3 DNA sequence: TGTGCCGGTCGACAGGGGTACGTC. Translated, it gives CAGRQGYV.

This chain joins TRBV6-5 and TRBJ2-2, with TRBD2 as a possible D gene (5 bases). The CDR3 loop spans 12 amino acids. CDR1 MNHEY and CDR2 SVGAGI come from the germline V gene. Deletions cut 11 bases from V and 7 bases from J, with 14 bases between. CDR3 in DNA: TGTGCCGGGAGAAGCGTGGACGGGGAGCTGTTTTTT. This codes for CAGRSVDGELFF.

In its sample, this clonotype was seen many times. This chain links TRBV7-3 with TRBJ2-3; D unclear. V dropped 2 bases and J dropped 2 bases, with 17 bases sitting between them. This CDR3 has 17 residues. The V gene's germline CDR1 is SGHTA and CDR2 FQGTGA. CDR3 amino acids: CASSLFSWGKDTDTQYF. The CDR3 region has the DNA TGTGCCAGCAGCTTATTCTCCTGGGGAAAGGACACAGATACGCAGTATTTT.

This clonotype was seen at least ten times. The CDR3: CASSFGGPETQYF. DNA of the CDR3: TGTGCCAGCAGTTTTGGGGGGCCAGAGACCCAGTACTTC. The rearrangement links TRBV12-3 or TRBV12-4 to TRBJ2-5; D possibly matches TRBD1 or TRBD2 (6 bases each). CDR3 length: 13 residues. Trimming shortened V by 3 bases and J by 4 bases, and 9 bases separated the two germline ends.

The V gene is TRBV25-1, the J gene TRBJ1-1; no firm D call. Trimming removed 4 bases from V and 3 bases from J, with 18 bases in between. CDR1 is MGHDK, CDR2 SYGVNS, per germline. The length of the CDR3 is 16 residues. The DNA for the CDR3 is TGTGCCAGCAGTGTGTCGGCAGCCCTCCCGGACACTGAAGCTTTCTTT. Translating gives CASSVSAALPDTEAFF. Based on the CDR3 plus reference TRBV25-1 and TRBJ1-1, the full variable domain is EADIYQTPRYLVIGTGKKITLECSQTMGHDKMYWYQQDPGMELHLIHYSYGVNSTEKGDLSSESTVSRIRTEHFPLTLESARPSHTSQYLCASSVSAALPDTEAFFGQGTRLTVV.

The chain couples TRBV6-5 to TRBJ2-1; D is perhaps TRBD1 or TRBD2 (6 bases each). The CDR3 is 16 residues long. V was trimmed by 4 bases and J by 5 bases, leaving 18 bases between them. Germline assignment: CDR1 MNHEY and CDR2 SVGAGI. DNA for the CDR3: TGTGCCAGCAGTTCCACACGGGGGCCAAAGGACAATGAGCAGTTCTTC. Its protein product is CASSSTRGPKDNEQFF.

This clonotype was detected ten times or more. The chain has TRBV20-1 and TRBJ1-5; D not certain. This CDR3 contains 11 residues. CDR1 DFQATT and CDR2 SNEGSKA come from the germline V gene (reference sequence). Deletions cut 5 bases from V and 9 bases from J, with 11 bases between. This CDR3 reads CSAGRGAPQHF. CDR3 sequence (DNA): TGCAGTGCTGGTCGCGGTGCGCCCCAGCATTTT.

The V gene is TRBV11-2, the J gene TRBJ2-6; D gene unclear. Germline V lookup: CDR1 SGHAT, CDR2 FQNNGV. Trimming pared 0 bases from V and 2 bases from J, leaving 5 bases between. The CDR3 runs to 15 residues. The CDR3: CASSLEIAGANVLTF. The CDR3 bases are TGTGCCAGCAGCTTAGAGATAGCTGGGGCCAACGTCCTGACTTTC.